This T cell receptor beta chain was retrieved from a study of early T cells in non-severe SARS-CoV-2 infection. About the study: The authors sequenced bulk RNA from unsorted whole blood, leaving chains unpaired.

Points from the study as a whole: Matches to VDJdb favored anti-spike CD8 responses and missed private and CD4 specificities.

A remark on this clonotype: Its antigen is as yet unknown.

Trimming at V came to 1 base and at J to 4 bases, leaving 6 bases not matched to a gene. The CDR3 has 16 residues. Individual cDNA molecules received unique molecular identifiers during library preparation. TCRdb reprocessed the 5' RACE reads via MiXCR and lists one record per CDR3 protein. The repertoire holds about 35,000 distinct CDR3 sequences, with around 5% as singletons. The sequence was obtained from an adult who was a healthcare worker with PCR-confirmed SARS-CoV-2 infection or an uninfected control (not recorded which). J is TRBJ2-3 and V is TRBV12-3 or TRBV12-4; 9 nucleotides agree with TRBD2. The material sequenced was whole blood. CDR3: CASSLGSSGGPDTQYF. The CDR3 nucleotides are TGTGCCAGCAGTTTAGGGAGTAGCGGGGGACCAGATACGCAGTATTTT.